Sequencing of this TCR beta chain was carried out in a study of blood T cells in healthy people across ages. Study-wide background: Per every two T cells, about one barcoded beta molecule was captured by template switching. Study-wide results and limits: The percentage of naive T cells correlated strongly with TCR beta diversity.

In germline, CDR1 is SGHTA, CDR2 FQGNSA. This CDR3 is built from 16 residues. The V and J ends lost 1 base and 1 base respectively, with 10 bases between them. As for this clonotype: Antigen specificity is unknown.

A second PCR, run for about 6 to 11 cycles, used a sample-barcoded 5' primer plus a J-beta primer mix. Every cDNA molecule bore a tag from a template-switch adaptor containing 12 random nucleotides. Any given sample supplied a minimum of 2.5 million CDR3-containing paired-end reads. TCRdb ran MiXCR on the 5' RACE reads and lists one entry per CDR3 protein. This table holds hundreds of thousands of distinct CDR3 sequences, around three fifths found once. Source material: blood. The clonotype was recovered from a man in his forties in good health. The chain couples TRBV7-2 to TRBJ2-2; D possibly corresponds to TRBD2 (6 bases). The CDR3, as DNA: TGTGCCAGCAGCTTAGTGGGAGGTTGGAACACCGGGGAGCTGTTTTTT. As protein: CASSLVGGWNTGELFF. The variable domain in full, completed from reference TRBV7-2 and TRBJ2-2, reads GAGVSQSPSNKVTEKGKDVELRCDPISGHTALYWYRQSLGQGLEFLIYFQGNSAPDKSGLPSDRFSAERTGGSVSTLTIQRTQQEDSAVYLCASSLVGGWNTGELFFGEGSRLTVL.